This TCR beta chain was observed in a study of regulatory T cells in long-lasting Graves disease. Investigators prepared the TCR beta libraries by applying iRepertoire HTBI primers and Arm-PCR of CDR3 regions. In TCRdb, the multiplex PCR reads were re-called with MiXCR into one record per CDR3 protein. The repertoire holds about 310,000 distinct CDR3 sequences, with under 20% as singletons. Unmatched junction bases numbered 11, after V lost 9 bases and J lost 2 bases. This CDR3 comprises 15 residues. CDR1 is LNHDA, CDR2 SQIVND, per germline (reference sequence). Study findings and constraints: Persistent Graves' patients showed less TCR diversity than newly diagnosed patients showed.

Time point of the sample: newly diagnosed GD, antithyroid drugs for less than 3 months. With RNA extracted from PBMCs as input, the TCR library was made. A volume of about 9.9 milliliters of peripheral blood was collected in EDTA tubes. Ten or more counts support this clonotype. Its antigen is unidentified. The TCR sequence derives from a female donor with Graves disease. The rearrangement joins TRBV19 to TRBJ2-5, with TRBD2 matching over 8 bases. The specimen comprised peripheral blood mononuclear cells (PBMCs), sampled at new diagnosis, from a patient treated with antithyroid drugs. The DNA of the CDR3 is TGTGCCAGCAGGCGGGGGGTAGCGGGACAAGAGACCCAGTACTTC. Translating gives CASRRGVAGQETQYF.